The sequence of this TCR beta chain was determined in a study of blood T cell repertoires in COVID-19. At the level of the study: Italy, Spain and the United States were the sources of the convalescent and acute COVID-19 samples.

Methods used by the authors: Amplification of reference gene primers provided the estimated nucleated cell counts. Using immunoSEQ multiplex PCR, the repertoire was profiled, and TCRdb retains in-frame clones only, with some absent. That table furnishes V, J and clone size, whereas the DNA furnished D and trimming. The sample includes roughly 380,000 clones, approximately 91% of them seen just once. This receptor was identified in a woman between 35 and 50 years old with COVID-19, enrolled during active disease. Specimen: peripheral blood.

The CDR3 here is CASSPTGVAGNYEQYF. The CDR3 coding sequence is TGTGCCAGCTCACCGACTGGGGTAGCGGGGAACTACGAGCAGTACTTC. The chain couples TRBV18 to TRBJ2-7, with 8 bases identical to TRBD2. From germline, CDR1 is KGHSH and CDR2 LQKENI. The CDR3 is 16 amino acids. Losses at the gene ends were 3 bases for V and 3 bases for J; bases not matched to a gene: 10. Together with reference TRBV18 and TRBJ2-7, the CDR3 gives the full variable domain: NAGVMQNPRHLVRRRGQEARLRCSPMKGHSHVYWYRQLPEEGLKFMVYLQKENIIDESGMPKERFSAEFPKEGPSILRIQQVVRGDSAAYFCASSPTGVAGNYEQYFGPGTRLTVT.